A single sample is the source of the 30 T cell receptor beta chains below, sequenced in a study of shared clonotypes between healthy human individuals. TCRdb's table, derived via immunoSEQ multiplex PCR, lists solely in-frame clones and lacks some. This sample has 2 million or so clones, with about 95% found just once. The sequenced material came from naive CD4+ T cells sorted from blood. Stated subset: CD45RA+ positively selected. The receptor set was obtained from a man aged 18 to 35 in good health.

This clone has more than one count but fewer than ten. The CDR3 DNA reads TGTGCCTCGGGACGGGGTAAAGAGACCCAGTACTTC. Protein sequence: CASGRGKETQYF. J is TRBJ2-5 and V is TRBV19, with D tentatively TRBD1 or TRBD2 (5 bases each). The CDR3 runs 12 residues. Germline V gene lookup returns CDR1 LNHDA and CDR2 SQIVND (reference sequence). The V and J ends lost 11 bases and 3 bases respectively, with 13 bases between them. Filled out from reference TRBV19 and TRBJ2-5, the complete variable domain reads DGGITQSPKYLFRKEGQNVTLSCEQNLNHDAMYWYRQDPGQGLRLIYYSQIVNDFQKGDIAEGYSVSREKKESFPLTVTSAQKNPTAFYLCASGRGKETQYFGPGTRLLVL.

This clone was seen just once. The J gene is TRBJ2-1, the V gene TRBV9; 11 bases align to TRBD2. V shed 3 bases, J shed 3 bases, and the junction held 2 bases outside the gene matches. Per the germline V gene, CDR1 is SGDLS and CDR2 is YYNGEE. The CDR3 has 15 residues. CDR3 coding DNA: TGTGCCAGCAGCGCGACTAGCGGGAACTACAATGAGCAGTTCTTC. Amino acid sequence: CASSATSGNYNEQFF.

The rearrangement uses TRBV7-2 and TRBJ1-1, with unresolved D. The CDR3 covers 13 residues. V was pared by 0 bases and J by 7 bases, with 9 bases between. Germline CDR1 SGHTA, CDR2 FQGNSA. DNA for the CDR3: TGTGCCAGCAGCTTAGCGGCAGGTGGTGAAGCTTTCTTT. This gives the protein CASSLAAGGEAFF.

The chain couples TRBV4-1 to TRBJ1-2; no definite D call. Per the germline V gene, CDR1 is MGHRA and CDR2 is YSYEKL. The V gene lost 0 bases and the J gene lost 4 bases, with 9 bases spanning the gap. The CDR3 spans 14 residues. The CDR3 DNA follows: TGCGCCAGCAGCCAAGAAGTTTTGGTCTATGGCTACACCTTC. Residues: CASSQEVLVYGYTF.

The rearrangement links TRBV6-1 to TRBJ1-1; no clear D gene. CDR3 length: 13 amino acids. Looked up from germline, CDR1 is MNHNS and CDR2 is SASEGT. Deletions cut 0 bases from V and 3 bases from J, with 5 bases between. DNA of the CDR3: TGTGCCAGCAGTGAAGCATGGGACACTGAAGCTTTCTTT. Protein sequence: CASSEAWDTEAFF.

V is TRBV27 and J is TRBJ1-2; 7 nucleotides align to TRBD1. The CDR3 extends over 16 amino acids. Germline V gives CDR1 MNHEY, CDR2 SMNVEV (reference sequence). Trimming took 2 bases from V and 4 from J; bases not matched to a gene: 10. CDR3 sequence (DNA): TGTGCCAGCAGTTTAACAGGCGTGGCAGGGGGCTATGGCTACACCTTC. It encodes CASSLTGVAGGYGYTF.

The chain employs TRBV2 and TRBJ2-7; TRBD2 matches at 7 bases. The CDR3 consists of 13 residues. J lost 6 bases, V lost 6 bases, and 8 bases had no gene match. CDR1 SNHLY and CDR2 FYNNEI come from the germline V gene. CDR3 sequence (DNA): TGTGCCAGCAGCGTGGGGCTAGCGGCCGAGCAGTACTTC. It is translated as CASSVGLAAEQYF. Full variable domain (rest looked up from reference TRBV2 and TRBJ2-7): EPEVTQTPSHQVTQMGQEVILRCVPISNHLYFYWYRQILGQKVEFLVSFYNNEISEKSEIFDDQFSVERPDGSNFTLKIRSTKLEDSAMYFCASSVGLAAEQYFGPGTRLTVT.

The CDR3 sequence is CASSRRTATDTQYF. The CDR3 DNA sequence: TGTGCCAGCAGTCGGAGGACAGCCACAGATACGCAGTATTTT. This rearrangement joins TRBV6-5 to TRBJ2-3; a possible D gene is TRBD1 (6 bases). The V gene lost 5 bases and the J gene lost 2 bases, with 11 bases spanning the gap. The germline V gene has CDR1 MNHEY and CDR2 SVGAGI. CDR3 length: 14 amino acids.

The chain recombines TRBV5-1 with TRBJ2-2; tentatively, D is TRBD1 (5 bases). The CDR3 runs to 16 residues. From germline, CDR1 is SGHRS and CDR2 YFSETQ. The ends were cut back, 0 bases at V and 4 bases at J, with 13 bases in the middle. CDR3 nucleotides: TGCGCCAGCAGCTTGGGGTCGGCAAGGGGCACCGGGGAGCTGTTTTTT. This codes for CASSLGSARGTGELFF.

The genes are TRBV2 and TRBJ1-2, with D possibly being TRBD1 (5 bases). The V gene's germline CDR1 is SNHLY and CDR2 FYNNEI. The length of the CDR3 is 15 residues. V was pared by 3 bases and J by 4 bases, with 15 bases between. The CDR3 loop is CASSDRVESFYGYTF. CDR3 DNA sequence: TGTGCCAGCAGTGACAGGGTGGAGTCCTTCTATGGCTACACCTTC.

The rearrangement links TRBV5-1 to TRBJ2-4; a possible D gene is TRBD1 (6 bases). Germline V CDR1 and CDR2: SGHRS, YFSETQ. This CDR3 is 16 amino acids long. V lost 5 bases and J lost 0, with 15 bases in between. The CDR3 spells CASSPDSTVAKNIQYF. Written as DNA, the CDR3 is TGCGCCAGCAGTCCGGACAGCACCGTAGCCAAAAACATTCAGTACTTC.

This chain uses TRBV28 with TRBJ2-7; TRBD1 might be the D (6 bases). Looked up from germline, CDR1 is MDHEN and CDR2 is SYDVKM. The CDR3 sequence is 14 residues long. V lost 5 bases to trimming and J lost 2 bases, with 13 bases between them. The CDR3 loop reads CASSGSGETYEQYF. The CDR3 DNA is TGTGCCAGCAGTGGTTCAGGGGAGACCTACGAGCAGTACTTC.

The chain has TRBV6-5 and TRBJ2-7; D uncertain. CDR3 length: 12 residues. Trimming cost V 7 bases and J 6 bases, with 13 bases left between them. Per germline, CDR1 MNHEY and CDR2 SVGAGI. The chain's CDR3 is CASMAPPGEQYF. Written as DNA, the CDR3 is TGTGCCAGCATGGCCCCCCCGGGCGAGCAGTACTTC.

The chain carries TRBV7-2 and TRBJ2-7; no clear D gene. Trimming cost V 6 bases and J 3 bases, with 9 bases left between them. The CDR3 is 12 residues long. Germline CDR1 SGHTA, CDR2 FQGNSA. CDR3 amino acids: CASSKDVYEQYF. The CDR3 DNA sequence: TGTGCCAGCAGTAAGGACGTCTACGAGCAGTACTTC.

The rearrangement links TRBV4-1 to TRBJ1-2; 7 positions match TRBD1. Trimming cost V 7 bases and J 6 bases; bases outside gene matches: 11. This CDR3 has 14 amino acids. Germline CDR1 reads MGHRA; CDR2 reads YSYEKL. The CDR3 nucleotides read TGCGCCAGCACTATGACAGGGAATGAGGATGGCTACACCTTC. Amino acid sequence: CASTMTGNEDGYTF.

The CDR3 loop reads CASSPRQLDSPLHF. The CDR3 DNA is TGTGCCAGCTCACCACGGCAGCTGGATTCACCCCTCCACTTT. The chain links TRBV18 to TRBJ1-6; D remains ambiguous. V was shortened by 1 base and J by 8 bases, with 9 bases between the two germline ends. CDR1 and CDR2 (germline): KGHSH, LQKENI. The CDR3 consists of 14 residues.

The rearrangement links TRBV28 to TRBJ1-1, with 10 bases identical to TRBD1. The junction had 13 bases not matched to a gene; V was cut back by 0 bases and J by 0 bases. Germline lookup yields CDR1 MDHEN and CDR2 SYDVKM. This CDR3 has 20 residues. CDR3 amino acids: CASSLWALDRGRLMNTEAFF. Written as DNA, the CDR3 is TGTGCCAGCAGTTTATGGGCCCTCGACAGGGGGCGGTTGATGAACACTGAAGCTTTCTTT.

The table lists this clone with a count of one. The V and J genes are TRBV7-2 and TRBJ1-5; 9 bases match TRBD1. The CDR3 consists of 13 residues. Germline trimming cut 6 bases from V and 6 bases from J; bases unmatched to any gene: 3. Germline V gene lookup returns CDR1 SGHTA and CDR2 FQGNSA. In DNA form, the CDR3 reads TGTGCCAGCAGAGGGACAGGGCCTCAGCCCCAGCATTTT. Translating it yields CASRGTGPQPQHF.

The chain employs TRBV15 and TRBJ1-1; no definite D call. Germline V gene lookup returns CDR1 LNHNV and CDR2 YYDKDF (reference sequence). The CDR3 sequence is 15 residues long. V lost 0 bases to trimming and J lost 0 bases, with 8 bases between them. The CDR3 protein is CATSRDAAVNTEAFF. In DNA, the CDR3 is TGTGCCACCAGCAGAGATGCAGCAGTGAACACTGAAGCTTTCTTT. Full variable domain (remainder filled in from reference TRBV15 and TRBJ1-1): DAMVIQNPRYQVTQFGKPVTLSCSQTLNHNVMYWYQQKSSQAPKLLFHYYDKDFNNEADTPDNFQSRRPNTSFCFLDIRSPGLGDTAMYLCATSRDAAVNTEAFFGQGTRLTVV.

As DNA, the CDR3 is TGTGCCAGCAGCTTGGGGACCCAGGGGGGGGAAGCTTTCTTT. It encodes CASSLGTQGGEAFF. The chain recombines TRBV5-4 with TRBJ1-1; 7 bases agree with TRBD1. The V gene end was trimmed by 0 bases and the J gene end by 8 bases; junction bases not matched to a gene: 7. The germline gives CDR1 SGHNT, CDR2 YYREEE (reference sequence). The CDR3 is made up of 14 amino acids.

The chain combines TRBV6-5 with TRBJ2-2; 7 bases align to TRBD1. Germline V gene data show CDR1 as MNHEY and CDR2 as SVGAGI. The CDR3 consists of 16 residues. With V trimmed by 4 bases and J by 3 bases, 8 bases remained unmatched. In DNA form, the CDR3 reads TGTGCCAGCAGTTCCTTCGACAGGGCGTACACCGGGGAGCTGTTTTTT. Translation: CASSSFDRAYTGELFF.

The chain couples TRBV7-2 to TRBJ2-1; TRBD2 aligns across 7 bases. CDR1 and CDR2 (germline): SGHTA, FQGNSA. J was trimmed by 4 bases and V by 5 bases; bases with no gene match: 5. The CDR3 contains 14 residues. The CDR3: CASSPGLQYNEQFF. For the CDR3, the DNA is TGTGCCAGCAGCCCGGGACTACAATACAATGAGCAGTTCTTC.

V and J are TRBV10-1 and TRBJ2-1, with a possible D match to TRBD2 (5 bases). CDR3 length: 15 amino acids. Trimming removed 2 bases from V and 2 bases from J, with 10 bases in between. The V gene's germline CDR1 is WNHNN and CDR2 SYGVQD (reference sequence). The CDR3 protein is CASSEGAAAYNEQFF. The DNA for the CDR3 is TGCGCCAGCAGTGAGGGAGCGGCTGCCTACAATGAGCAGTTCTTC.

This rearrangement joins TRBV11-2 to TRBJ2-1; 9 bases fit TRBD2. Germline values: CDR1 SGHAT, CDR2 FQNNGV. CDR3 size: 17 residues. Losses at the gene ends were 1 base for V and 7 bases for J; bases not matched to a gene: 11. CDR3 in amino acids: CASSLAYKGLAFNEQFF. DNA for the CDR3: TGTGCCAGCAGCTTAGCCTATAAAGGACTAGCGTTTAATGAGCAGTTCTTC.

The chain joins TRBV30 to TRBJ2-1; TRBD2 matches 8 bases. The ends lost 4 bases at V and 6 bases at J; junction bases unmatched: 11. Germline assignment: CDR1 GTSNPN and CDR2 SVGIG (reference sequence). CDR3 length: 15 residues. CDR3 sequence (DNA): TGTGCCTGGACTCCGGGACTAGAAAGGGTCAATGAGCAGTTCTTC. As protein: CAWTPGLERVNEQFF.

Regarding this clone: Other DNA sequences in this specimen translate into the identical CDR3. This chain's CDR3 is CASSLGGNSPLHF. In DNA form, the CDR3 reads TGTGCCAGCAGCTTGGGGGGGAATTCACCCCTCCACTTT. This rearrangement joins TRBV7-9 to TRBJ1-6; TRBD1 is a possible D gene (5 bases). Deletions cut 3 bases from V and 7 bases from J, with 7 bases between. This CDR3 has 13 amino acids. The V gene's germline CDR1 is SEHNR and CDR2 FQNEAQ (reference sequence). The full variable domain, completed using reference TRBV7-9 and TRBJ1-6, is DTGVSQNPRHKITKRGQNVTFRCDPISEHNRLYWYRQTLGQGPEFLTYFQNEAQLEKSRLLSDRFSAERPKGSFSTLEIQRTEQGDSAMYLCASSLGGNSPLHFGNGTRLTVT.

The chain employs TRBV7-9 and TRBJ1-1; D is unclear. Germline V CDR1 and CDR2: SEHNR, FQNEAQ (reference sequence). The V gene lost 3 bases and the J gene lost 0 bases, with 8 bases spanning the gap. The CDR3 has 14 amino acids. CDR3 region: CASSFSEMNTEAFF. For the CDR3, the DNA is TGTGCCAGCAGCTTTTCAGAAATGAACACTGAAGCTTTCTTT.

The chain is built from TRBV19 and TRBJ2-6, with a possible D match to TRBD1 (6 bases). Germline loops: CDR1 LNHDA, CDR2 SQIVND (reference sequence). V was pared by 1 base and J by 3 bases, with 13 bases between. The CDR3 sequence is 17 residues long. CDR3 residues: CASSIAGVRGGANVLTF. As DNA, the CDR3 is TGTGCCAGTAGTATAGCAGGGGTTCGGGGTGGGGCCAACGTCCTGACTTTC.

The chain has TRBV4-2 and TRBJ1-2, with a weak D call TRBD1 (5 bases). The germline V gene has CDR1 LGHNA and CDR2 YNFKEQ. The CDR3 totals 15 residues. V lost 2 bases to trimming and J lost 5 bases, with 15 bases between them. The CDR3 reads CASSQTSGTAYGYTF. In DNA form, the CDR3 reads TGTGCCAGCAGCCAAACCTCCGGGACGGCTTATGGCTACACCTTC.

The V and J genes are TRBV7-2 and TRBJ1-3; no clear D. V lost 1 base and J lost 4, with 14 bases in between. Looked up from germline, CDR1 is SGHTA and CDR2 is FQGNSA. The CDR3 covers 16 residues. CDR3 nucleotide sequence: TGTGCCAGCAGCTTAGGAGGAGCACAGTACGGAAACACCATATATTTT. Protein product: CASSLGGAQYGNTIYF.